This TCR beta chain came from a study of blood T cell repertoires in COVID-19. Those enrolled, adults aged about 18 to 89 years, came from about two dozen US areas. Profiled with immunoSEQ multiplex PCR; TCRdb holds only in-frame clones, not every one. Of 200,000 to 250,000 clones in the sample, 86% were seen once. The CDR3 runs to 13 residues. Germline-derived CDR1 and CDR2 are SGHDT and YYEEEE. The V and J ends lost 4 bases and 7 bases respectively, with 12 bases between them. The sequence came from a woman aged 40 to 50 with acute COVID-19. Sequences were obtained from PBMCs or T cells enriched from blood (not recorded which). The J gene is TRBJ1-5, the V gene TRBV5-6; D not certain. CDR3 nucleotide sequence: TGTGCCAGCAGCATCCGGGTTAGCCAGCCCCAGCATTTT. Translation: CASSIRVSQPQHF. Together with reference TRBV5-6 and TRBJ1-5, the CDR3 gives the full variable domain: DAGVTQSPTHLIKTRGQQVTLRCSPKSGHDTVSWYQQALGQGPQFIFQYYEEEERQRGNFPDRFSGHQFPNYSSELNVNALLLGDSALYLCASSIRVSQPQHFGDGTRLSIL.